One T cell receptor beta chain is described in this entry. No antigen is known for it. This specimen belongs to a study of T cells after yellow fever vaccination. Findings and limits, study-wide: In post-booster samples, most primary-vaccination clones reappeared (just under 97% CD4, 70% to 90% CD8).

5'RACE template switching generated TCR cDNA, adding a universal primer site and UMIs. In TCRdb, the 5' RACE reads were re-called with MiXCR into one record per CDR3 protein. The sample yields a few hundred thousand distinct CDR3 sequences, about 4% seen once. The sample here was PBMCs, taken 5 days after the yellow fever booster vaccination. The TCR originated in a man younger than 35 who received the YFV17D yellow fever vaccine.

Here the CDR3 reads CASSLAETVLWETQYF. The CDR3 DNA follows: TGCGCCAGCAGCCTAGCTGAGACAGTATTGTGGGAGACCCAGTACTTC. The genes are TRBV5-1 and TRBJ2-5; either TRBD1 or TRBD2 may fit D (5 bases each). Trimming took off 4 bases at V and 5 bases at J, with 21 bases between the two ends. This CDR3 has 16 amino acids. Germline V CDR1 and CDR2: SGHRS, YFSETQ.